The next 27 T cell receptor beta chains were all read from a single sample in a study of blood T cell repertoires in COVID-19. TCRdb keeps only in-frame clones here, not all; method: immunoSEQ multiplex PCR. The sample includes around 140,000 clones, 80% of them seen just once. The specimen sequenced was peripheral blood. Receptors originate from a man between 65 and 85 years old who had recovered from COVID-19.

With regard to this clone: The same CDR3 arises from other DNA sequences in this sample as well. V is TRBV2 and J is TRBJ2-2; 10 nucleotides agree with TRBD1. This CDR3 is 15 amino acids long. Germline values: CDR1 SNHLY, CDR2 FYNNEI. V lost 4 bases, J lost 6 bases, and 5 bases stayed unmatched. The DNA for the CDR3 is TGTGCCAGCAGTGTTGGGGGGACAGGGGCCGGGGAGCTGTTTTTT. Protein: CASSVGGTGAGELFF.

J is TRBJ1-6 and V is TRBV15; TRBD1 is a possible D gene (5 bases). This CDR3 is built from 17 residues. V was shortened by 3 bases and J by 0 bases, with 12 bases between the two germline ends. Germline values: CDR1 LNHNV, CDR2 YYDKDF (reference sequence). Here the CDR3 DNA reads TGTGCCACCAGCAGTGGGGGGGGGAGCTCCTATAATTCACCCCTCCACTTT. Its translation: CATSSGGGSSYNSPLHF.

The chain combines TRBV19 with TRBJ2-2; D might be TRBD2 (6 bases). Trimming took 9 bases from V and 7 from J, leaving 18 bases between them. The CDR3 length is 14 residues. Germline V gives CDR1 LNHDA, CDR2 SQIVND (reference sequence). In nucleotides, the CDR3 is TGTGCCAGCAATCGACTAGTTTATCACGGGGAGCTGTTTTTT. This encodes CASNRLVYHGELFF. Based on the CDR3 plus reference TRBV19 and TRBJ2-2, the full variable domain is DGGITQSPKYLFRKEGQNVTLSCEQNLNHDAMYWYRQDPGQGLRLIYYSQIVNDFQKGDIAEGYSVSREKKESFPLTVTSAQKNPTAFYLCASNRLVYHGELFFGEGSRLTVL.

The CDR3 reads CASSPSGRAQETQYF. The CDR3, as DNA: TGTGCCAGCTCTCCGAGCGGGAGGGCCCAAGAGACCCAGTACTTC. V is TRBV18 and J is TRBJ2-5; 10 bases fit TRBD2. The CDR3 covers 15 residues. V trimming: 6 bases; J trimming: 1 base; junction bases outside the gene matches: 5. Germline-derived CDR1 and CDR2 are KGHSH and LQKENI.

J is TRBJ2-1 and V is TRBV7-9; TRBD1 matches 7 bases. With V trimmed by 5 bases and J by 14 bases, 15 bases remained unmatched. Germline V gene sequence: CDR1 SEHNR, CDR2 FQNEAQ (reference sequence). The length of the CDR3 is 14 residues. Written as DNA, the CDR3 is TGTGCCAGCAGCCTCACCCTGCCTCAGCAGGGGGAGTTCTTC. Its translation: CASSLTLPQQGEFF.

V usage is TRBV2 and J usage is TRBJ2-5; 8 bases agree with TRBD1. The CDR3 contains 14 residues. With V trimmed by 4 bases and J by 5 bases, 6 bases remained unmatched. The germline CDR1 and CDR2 sequences are SNHLY and FYNNEI. The CDR3 coding sequence is TGTGCCAGCAGTGTGGGACAGGCGGGTGAGACCCAGTACTTC. Amino acids: CASSVGQAGETQYF.

V and J are TRBV4-1 and TRBJ2-2; D possibly corresponds to TRBD1 (6 bases). With 1 base removed from V and 1 base from J, the gap between germline ends came to 10 bases. Per germline, CDR1 MGHRA and CDR2 YSYEKL. There are 16 residues in the CDR3. The CDR3 DNA reads TGCGCCAGCAGCCAAGTGGGGACACTGAACACCGGGGAGCTGTTTTTT. Translating it yields CASSQVGTLNTGELFF.

This clone was seen only once. The V call is TRBV7-2, the J call TRBJ2-2, with 12 positions matching TRBD2. The CDR3 runs 20 residues. The J segment lost 5 bases and the V segment lost 0 bases, leaving 13 bases of the junction unmatched. Germline-derived CDR1 and CDR2 are SGHTA and FQGNSA. CDR3 sequence: CASSLAIPRLAGAGTGELFF. For the CDR3, the DNA is TGTGCCAGCAGCTTAGCCATTCCTCGACTAGCGGGAGCTGGGACCGGGGAGCTGTTTTTT.

The gene calls are TRBV27 and TRBJ2-3; 12 positions agree with TRBD2. V gave up 1 base and J gave up 5 bases; unmatched junction bases: 7. Germline V CDR1 and CDR2: MNHEY, SMNVEV (reference sequence). The CDR3 length is 17 residues. CDR3 sequence: CASSLLLAGGGGDTQYF. CDR3 nucleotide sequence: TGTGCCAGCAGTTTATTACTAGCGGGAGGCGGGGGAGATACGCAGTATTTT.

The chain is built from TRBV3-1 (or the pseudogene TRBV3-2) and TRBJ1-5, with a tentative D call TRBD1 (5 bases). Trimming took 1 base from V and 6 from J, leaving 13 bases between them. Germline V gives CDR1 LGHDT, CDR2 YNNKEL (reference sequence). This CDR3 is built from 15 residues. CDR3 nucleotide sequence: TGTGCCAGCAGCCAAGCCGGGGGGAGGGTTCAGCCCCAGCATTTT. It yields the protein CASSQAGGRVQPQHF.

To note about this clone: It may be a read error: a sequence one base away is much more abundant. Other DNA sequences in the sample encode the same CDR3. The chain links TRBV2 to TRBJ2-3, with D perhaps matching TRBD2 (7 bases). The CDR3 length is 15 residues. Trimming removed 0 bases at V and 9 bases at J, with 16 bases between. Per germline, CDR1 SNHLY and CDR2 FYNNEI. The CDR3 DNA is TGTGCCAGCAGTGAAGCGGGGGGGGACGGGGGCACGCAGTATTTT. It encodes CASSEAGGDGGTQYF.

This clone was recorded a few times. This sequence joins TRBV2 and TRBJ1-5; D is undetermined. This CDR3 has 16 amino acids. CDR1 is SNHLY, CDR2 FYNNEI, per germline. V gave up 3 bases and J gave up 0 bases, with 12 bases separating them. The CDR3 DNA reads as TGTGCCAGCAGTGAGCAACTGATCTATAGCAATCAGCCCCAGCATTTT. This codes for CASSEQLIYSNQPQHF.

The gene calls are TRBV6-5 and TRBJ2-3; TRBD1 is a possible D gene (6 bases). The length of the CDR3 is 15 residues. V was trimmed by 7 bases and J by 0 bases, leaving 14 bases between them. Germline loops: CDR1 MNHEY, CDR2 SVGAGI. This chain's CDR3 is CASNQDRSSTDTQYF. The CDR3 DNA reads TGTGCCAGCAACCAGGACAGATCTAGCACAGATACGCAGTATTTT.

The chain links TRBV5-1 to TRBJ1-1, with D possibly matching TRBD1 (5 bases). The germline V gene has CDR1 SGHRS and CDR2 YFSETQ. Trimming pared 2 bases from V and 6 bases from J, leaving 11 bases between. The CDR3 is 13 amino acids. The CDR3 loop reads CASSFGGMAEAFF. As DNA, the CDR3 is TGCGCCAGCAGCTTCGGGGGGATGGCTGAAGCTTTCTTT.

The chain uses TRBV5-1 and TRBJ2-1; perhaps TRBD2 as D (5 bases). Trimming shortened V by 1 base and J by 0 bases, and 8 bases separated the two germline ends. Germline V lookup: CDR1 SGHRS, CDR2 YFSETQ. The CDR3 runs 15 residues. CDR3 bases: TGCGCCAGCAGCTTGTTGAGCGGCTCCTACAATGAGCAGTTCTTC. Protein sequence: CASSLLSGSYNEQFF.

The J gene is TRBJ2-1, the V gene TRBV3-1 (or the pseudogene TRBV3-2); possibly TRBD1 for D (5 bases). With 1 base removed from V and 10 bases from J, the gap between germline ends came to 8 bases. This CDR3 region has 12 residues. The germline V gene encodes CDR1 LGHDT and CDR2 YNNKEL (reference sequence). CDR3 DNA: TGTGCCAGCAGCCAAGTTCGGACAGAGCAGTTCTTC. The encoded protein is CASSQVRTEQFF.

The chain carries TRBV4-1 and TRBJ1-2, with 7 positions matching TRBD1. Germline lookup yields CDR1 MGHRA and CDR2 YSYEKL. The CDR3 consists of 17 residues. The V and J ends lost 3 bases and 4 bases, in that order; junction bases with no gene match: 14. DNA for the CDR3: TGCGCCAGCAGCCATGGGTACCGGGACAGAAGCTTCTATGGCTACACCTTC. Its translation: CASSHGYRDRSFYGYTF.

The genes are TRBV6-6 and TRBJ1-4; D might be TRBD1 (6 bases). There are 17 residues in the CDR3. V was shortened by 5 bases and J by 10 bases, with 26 bases between the two germline ends. Germline V CDR1 and CDR2: MNHNY, SVGAGI (reference sequence). CDR3 in amino acids: CASSQSLSRGANGKLFF. The CDR3 DNA reads as TGTGCCAGCAGTCAGTCACTATCCAGGGGCGCGAACGGAAAACTGTTTTTT.

J is TRBJ2-1 and V is TRBV5-6, with D possibly TRBD1 on 6 matching bases. Germline V lookup: CDR1 SGHDT, CDR2 YYEEEE. The CDR3 has 12 amino acids. V shed 4 bases and J shed 8 bases, with 10 bases lying between them. CDR3 region: CASSQQGDEQFF. In nucleotides, the CDR3 is TGTGCCAGCAGCCAACAGGGAGATGAGCAGTTCTTC.

This chain links TRBV7-9 with TRBJ2-7, with TRBD2 identical over 8 bases. Losses at the gene ends were 2 bases for V and 7 bases for J; bases not matched to a gene: 7. The CDR3 contains 14 residues. Germline V gene data show CDR1 as SEHNR and CDR2 as FQNEAQ (reference sequence). DNA for the CDR3: TGTGCCAGCAGCTTAACAGCGGGAGTAGGGGAGCAGTACTTC. Protein sequence: CASSLTAGVGEQYF.

The chain uses TRBV6-2 or TRBV6-3 and TRBJ2-7; 10 bases fit TRBD1. CDR1 and CDR2 (germline): MNHEY, SVGEGT. V gave up 6 bases and J gave up 2 bases; unmatched junction bases: 10. The CDR3 covers 16 residues. As DNA, the CDR3 is TGTGCCAGCAGCCCCTTAGGGACAGGGGACGCCTACGAGCAGTACTTC. Residues: CASSPLGTGDAYEQYF.

The CDR3 region is CSASDSYNEQFF. As DNA, the CDR3 is TGCAGTGCTAGTGACAGCTACAATGAGCAGTTCTTC. The chain recombines TRBV20-1 with TRBJ2-1; the D gene is possibly TRBD1 (5 bases). The V and J ends lost 3 bases and 3 bases respectively, with 6 bases between them. The germline gives CDR1 DFQATT, CDR2 SNEGSKA (reference sequence). The CDR3 has 12 residues.

The chain joins TRBV10-3 to TRBJ2-3; D might be TRBD2 (6 bases). The CDR3 contains 15 residues. CDR1 and CDR2 (germline): ENHRY, SYGVKD. The germline V and J ends were trimmed by 4 bases and 4 bases, with 15 bases remaining between them. CDR3 sequence (DNA): TGTGCCATCAGTGCTACTGGCGGGAACGCAGATACGCAGTATTTT. Protein product: CAISATGGNADTQYF.

This clone was detected only once. The chain recombines TRBV9 with TRBJ2-1, with D uncertain. The germline CDR1 and CDR2 sequences are SGDLS and YYNGEE. The V end lost 9 bases, the J end lost 9 bases, and 7 bases lay between the germline ends. The CDR3 spans 9 residues. DNA of the CDR3: TGTGCCAATACTGGTGAGCAGTTCTTC. Its translation: CANTGEQFF.

The chain combines TRBV2 with TRBJ2-2; 10 bases fit TRBD2. CDR1 is SNHLY, CDR2 FYNNEI, per germline. There are 14 residues in the CDR3. The V and J ends lost 7 bases and 8 bases, in that order; junction bases with no gene match: 7. The CDR3 DNA sequence: TGTGCCAGCACGGGGCTAGCGGGAGCGGGGGAGCTGTTTTTT. This codes for CASTGLAGAGELFF. Using reference TRBV2 and TRBJ2-2 for the parts outside the CDR3, the full variable domain is EPEVTQTPSHQVTQMGQEVILRCVPISNHLYFYWYRQILGQKVEFLVSFYNNEISEKSEIFDDQFSVERPDGSNFTLKIRSTKLEDSAMYFCASTGLAGAGELFFGEGSRLTVL.

The chain uses TRBV18 and TRBJ1-1; D unresolved. Trimming took off 0 bases at V and 0 bases at J, with 8 bases between the two ends. Germline V lookup: CDR1 KGHSH, CDR2 LQKENI. This CDR3 contains 15 residues. CDR3 DNA: TGTGCCAGCTCACCACCCGGGCGGGTGAACACTGAAGCTTTCTTT. Its protein is CASSPPGRVNTEAFF.

The chain combines TRBV11-2 with TRBJ2-3, with 8 bases identical to TRBD2. CDR1 SGHAT and CDR2 FQNNGV come from the germline V gene. The V and J ends lost 2 bases and 4 bases, in that order; junction bases with no gene match: 2. CDR3 length: 14 residues. The CDR3 nucleotides are TGTGCCAGCAGCTTAAGCGGGAGTGCAGATACGCAGTATTTT. Protein sequence: CASSLSGSADTQYF.